These 24 T cell receptor beta chains originate from one sample sequenced in a study of T cell changes during pregnancy in multiple sclerosis. Sequencing used immunoSEQ multiplex PCR; TCRdb keeps in-frame clones, though not all of them. This sample has 70,000 to 100,000 clones, with more than 85% found just once. Source: peripheral blood, taken in the first trimester of pregnancy. These receptors were obtained from a female donor with multiple sclerosis, enrolled in a pregnancy study.

The chain links TRBV11-2 to TRBJ2-1; the match to TRBD2 covers 11 bases. V lost 5 bases to trimming and J lost 5 bases; unmatched junction nucleotides: 5. CDR3 length equals 15 residues. Germline CDR1 SGHAT, CDR2 FQNNGV. As DNA, the CDR3 is TGTGCCAGCAGCCAAGTGGGACTAGCGGACAATGAGCAGTTCTTC. It specifies CASSQVGLADNEQFF.

In DNA form, the CDR3 reads TGTGCCAGCAGCTTAATTACAGGGCAGCCCCAGCATTTT. Translating gives CASSLITGQPQHF. This rearrangement joins TRBV7-9 to TRBJ1-5; possible D gene TRBD1, 6 bases. Germline lookup yields CDR1 SEHNR and CDR2 FQNEAQ (reference sequence). The CDR3 length is 13 residues. Trimming shortened V by 2 bases and J by 7 bases, and 9 bases separated the two germline ends.

V gene TRBV5-1 combines with J gene TRBJ2-3, with TRBD2 identical over 7 bases. The germline V gene has CDR1 SGHRS and CDR2 YFSETQ. The length of the CDR3 is 12 residues. V was pared by 3 bases and J by 14 bases, with 9 bases of the junction left unmatched. In DNA form, the CDR3 reads TGCGCCAGCAGCTCGGAGCGGGATCAGTCGTATTTT. Its translation: CASSSERDQSYF.

The chain uses TRBV12-5 and TRBJ2-7; D unresolved. The V gene lost 6 bases and the J gene lost 0 bases, with 18 bases spanning the gap. The CDR3 totals 16 residues. Germline CDR1 is LGHNT and CDR2 is FRNRAP. DNA for the CDR3: TGTGCTAGTGGAACGCCCACTCTTAGGAGCTCCTACGAGCAGTACTTC. Protein product: CASGTPTLRSSYEQYF.

This chain connects TRBV4-3 to TRBJ2-1; D is unresolved. CDR1 is LGHNA and CDR2 is YSLEER in the germline V gene. This CDR3 spans 16 amino acids. V lost 0 bases, J lost 3 bases, and 12 bases lay in between. The CDR3 region has the DNA TGCGCCAGCAGCCAAGATAGCTCCACCCGCTACAATGAGCAGTTCTTC. Translated: CASSQDSSTRYNEQFF.

This clone was detected once. The V call is TRBV10-3, the J call TRBJ2-3; 7 bases are shared with TRBD2. Trimming removed 0 bases from V and 3 bases from J; junction bases left unmatched: 6. Germline lookup yields CDR1 ENHRY and CDR2 SYGVKD. The CDR3 contains 16 residues. The CDR3 loop is CAISESSGTTTDTQYF. CDR3 bases: TGTGCCATCAGTGAGTCCTCAGGGACTACTACAGATACGCAGTATTTT.

V is TRBV27 and J is TRBJ1-2; 7 bases are shared with TRBD1. The J segment lost 4 bases and the V segment lost 3 bases, leaving 2 bases of the junction unmatched. The CDR3 runs to 13 residues. Germline V CDR1 and CDR2: MNHEY, SMNVEV (reference sequence). CDR3 nucleotides: TGTGCCAGCAGTTTGGCAGGGGGCTATGGCTACACCTTC. This encodes CASSLAGGYGYTF.

The V gene is TRBV27, the J gene TRBJ2-2; 8 bases fit TRBD2. Germline V gives CDR1 MNHEY, CDR2 SMNVEV (reference sequence). The CDR3 is made up of 16 amino acids. Unmatched junction bases numbered 11, after V lost 6 bases and J lost 5 bases. The CDR3, as DNA: TGTGCCAGCAGAACAGCGGGGGAGGGCGGAACCGGGGAGCTGTTTTTT. Amino acids: CASRTAGEGGTGELFF.

The V and J genes are TRBV6-5 and TRBJ1-1; 7 nucleotides agree with TRBD1. CDR3 size: 13 residues. CDR1 is MNHEY and CDR2 is SVGAGI in the germline V gene. Trimming cost V 5 bases and J 4 bases; bases outside gene matches: 4. The CDR3 region has the DNA TGTGCCAGCAGTGAGACAGGGAGCACTGAAGCTTTCTTT. This translates into CASSETGSTEAFF.

This chain uses TRBV5-6 with TRBJ1-4; D unresolved. Germline assignment: CDR1 SGHDT and CDR2 YYEEEE. This CDR3 is 15 amino acids long. The V end was cut by 0 bases, the J end by 2 bases, with 8 bases between. The CDR3 sequence: CASSLVGDTNEKLFF. In DNA, the CDR3 is TGTGCCAGCAGCTTGGTAGGAGATACTAATGAAAAACTGTTTTTT.

The V gene is TRBV28, the J gene TRBJ2-7; D gene uncertain. The CDR3 covers 16 residues. Germline V lookup: CDR1 MDHEN, CDR2 SYDVKM. The V and J ends lost 8 bases and 3 bases respectively, with 23 bases between them. In DNA, the CDR3 is TGTGCCAGCCGCCCCCTCGTAGCCTCCTCCTACTACGAGCAGTACTTC. This translates into CASRPLVASSYYEQYF.

The chain employs TRBV9 and TRBJ2-6, with 12 bases identical to TRBD1. The trim removed 3 bases at V and 4 bases at J, leaving 8 bases unmatched. CDR3 size: 18 residues. Germline CDR1 is SGDLS and CDR2 is YYNGEE. CDR3 residues: CASSDRDRGREGANVLTF. The CDR3 DNA is TGTGCCAGCAGCGACCGGGACAGGGGGCGAGAGGGGGCCAACGTCCTGACTTTC.

The V gene is TRBV27, the J gene TRBJ2-6, with 12 bases lining up with TRBD1. The CDR3 extends over 18 amino acids. J gave up 4 bases and V 5 bases, and 9 bases lay outside the gene matches. Germline assignment: CDR1 MNHEY and CDR2 SMNVEV (reference sequence). The CDR3 spells CASSTPGQGAPGANVLTF. CDR3 sequence (DNA): TGTGCCAGCAGTACGCCGGGACAGGGGGCACCCGGGGCCAACGTCCTGACTTTC.

J is TRBJ2-1 and V is TRBV5-1, with 10 bases identical to TRBD1. V was pared by 4 bases and J by 6 bases, with 13 bases of the junction left unmatched. Germline V gene data show CDR1 as SGHRS and CDR2 as YFSETQ. The CDR3 contains 17 residues. Here the CDR3 reads CASSLRSTGQGTNEQFF. The CDR3 nucleotides are TGCGCCAGCAGCCTGAGGAGTACGGGACAGGGGACCAATGAGCAGTTCTTC.

The V and J genes are TRBV4-3 and TRBJ2-3, with TRBD2 identical over 14 bases. CDR1 and CDR2 from the germline V gene are LGHNA and YSLEER. The CDR3 extends over 17 amino acids. Losses at the gene ends were 2 bases for V and 4 bases for J; bases not matched to a gene: 5. The DNA for the CDR3 is TGCGCCAGCAGCCAATCCGGGACTAGCGGGAGCGCAGATACGCAGTATTTT. This sequence encodes CASSQSGTSGSADTQYF.

The chain couples TRBV19 to TRBJ2-1; 10 positions agree with TRBD2. This CDR3 is 16 amino acids long. Germline CDR1 LNHDA, CDR2 SQIVND (reference sequence). Trimming took 4 bases from V and 7 from J; bases not matched to a gene: 10. The chain's CDR3 is CASSTTSGPGGNEQFF. In DNA, the CDR3 is TGTGCCAGTAGTACGACTAGCGGGCCGGGGGGTAATGAGCAGTTCTTC.

V gene TRBV5-1 combines with J gene TRBJ2-6, with TRBD1 matching over 8 bases. This CDR3 contains 18 residues. V dropped 0 bases and J dropped 2; count of bases not matched to a gene: 7. The germline V gene has CDR1 SGHRS and CDR2 YFSETQ. The CDR3 bases are TGCGCCAGCAGCTTGGAGGACAGGGTACACACTGGGGCCAACGTCCTGACTTTC. It encodes CASSLEDRVHTGANVLTF.

V usage is TRBV28 and J usage is TRBJ1-5; D is unclear. The germline V gene has CDR1 MDHEN and CDR2 SYDVKM. The CDR3 contains 19 residues. V dropped 1 base and J dropped 0 bases, with 19 bases sitting between them. CDR3 region: CASSLSEQKPPYSNQPQHF. CDR3 DNA: TGTGCCAGCAGTTTATCGGAGCAAAAACCACCTTATAGCAATCAGCCCCAGCATTTT.

The table lists this clone with a count of one. This rearrangement joins TRBV5-1 to TRBJ1-4; D is possibly TRBD1 (6 bases). In germline, CDR1 is SGHRS, CDR2 YFSETQ. Trimming took off 1 base at V and 7 bases at J, with 11 bases between the two ends. The CDR3 consists of 14 residues. CDR3 residues: CASSLKGEGEKLFF. DNA of the CDR3: TGCGCCAGCAGCTTGAAGGGGGAAGGTGAAAAACTGTTTTTT.

V and J are TRBV29-1 and TRBJ1-4; TRBD1 aligns across 7 bases. The CDR3 totals 13 residues. Germline V gene sequence: CDR1 SQVTM, CDR2 ANQGSEA. V lost 4 bases to trimming and J lost 7 bases; unmatched junction nucleotides: 6. The CDR3 nucleotides read TGCAGCGTTGTTCGACAGGGAGGTGAAAAACTGTTTTTT. It yields the protein CSVVRQGGEKLFF. Supplemented by reference TRBV29-1 and TRBJ1-4, the full variable domain reads SAVISQKPSRDICQRGTSLTIQCQVDSQVTMMFWYRQQPGQSLTLIATANQGSEATYESGFVIDKFPISRPNLTFSTLTVSNMSPEDSSIYLCSVVRQGGEKLFFGSGTQLSVL.

This chain connects TRBV25-1 to TRBJ1-3, with TRBD1 matching 8 bases. Germline assignment: CDR1 MGHDK and CDR2 SYGVNS. This CDR3 has 15 amino acids. V was pared by 3 bases and J by 2 bases, with 3 bases of the junction left unmatched. The CDR3 DNA is TGTGCCAGCAGTGATACAGGGGGGACTGGAAACACCATATATTTT. Translating it yields CASSDTGGTGNTIYF.

J is TRBJ2-1 and V is TRBV11-2, with TRBD2 matching 9 bases. Per the germline V gene, CDR1 is SGHAT and CDR2 is FQNNGV. V shed 3 bases and J 5 bases; nucleotides not matched to a gene: 5. The CDR3 has 15 residues. The CDR3 DNA is TGTGCCAGCAGCTTGAGTCTAGCGGGGAACAATGAGCAGTTCTTC. Translation: CASSLSLAGNNEQFF. Drawing the rest from reference TRBV11-2 and TRBJ2-1, the complete variable domain is EAGVAQSPRYKIIEKRQSVAFWCNPISGHATLYWYQQILGQGPKLLIQFQNNGVVDDSQLPKDRFSAERLKGVDSTLKIQPAKLEDSAVYLCASSLSLAGNNEQFFGPGTRLTVL.

The V and J genes are TRBV7-2 and TRBJ2-1; TRBD2 matches 13 bases. Trimming cost V 3 bases and J 8 bases; bases outside gene matches: 10. Germline V gene sequence: CDR1 SGHTA, CDR2 FQGNSA. The CDR3 covers 17 residues. The CDR3, as DNA: TGTGCCAGCAGCTTCCCCGGACTAGCGGGAGTAGACGATGAGCAGTTCTTC. It specifies CASSFPGLAGVDDEQFF.

The chain has TRBV29-1 and TRBJ1-2, with D possibly matching TRBD1 (5 bases). The CDR3 is 12 residues long. V dropped 4 bases and J dropped 8 bases, with 14 bases sitting between them. CDR1 and CDR2 (germline): SQVTM, ANQGSEA. The CDR3 sequence: CSVAGGAGGYTF. The CDR3, as DNA: TGCAGCGTTGCCGGCGGGGCGGGCGGCTACACCTTC.